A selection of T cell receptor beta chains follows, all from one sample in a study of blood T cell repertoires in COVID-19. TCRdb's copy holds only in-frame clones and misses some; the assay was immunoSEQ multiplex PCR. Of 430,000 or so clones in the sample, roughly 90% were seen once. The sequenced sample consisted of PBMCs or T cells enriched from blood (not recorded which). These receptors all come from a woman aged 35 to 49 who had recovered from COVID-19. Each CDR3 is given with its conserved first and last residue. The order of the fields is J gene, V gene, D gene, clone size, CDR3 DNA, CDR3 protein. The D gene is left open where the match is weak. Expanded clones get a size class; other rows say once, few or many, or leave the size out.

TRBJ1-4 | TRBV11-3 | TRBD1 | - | TGTGCCAGCAGCCGGGGACAGGGGGACGGAGGAAAACTGTTTTTT | CASSRGQGDGGKLFF
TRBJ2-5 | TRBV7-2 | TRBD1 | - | TGTGCCAGCAGCTTGACAGGGGCGAGAGAGACCCAGTACTTC | CASSLTGARETQYF
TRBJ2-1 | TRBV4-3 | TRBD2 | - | TGCGCCAGCAGCCAACAAAATAGCGGGATCACCCCCCAATATGAGCAGTTCTTC | CASSQQNSGITPQYEQFF
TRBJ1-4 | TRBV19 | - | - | TGTGCCAGTAGTCAGGTTGAAAAACTGTTTTTT | CASSQVEKLFF
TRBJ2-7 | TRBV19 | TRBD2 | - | TGTGCCAGTAGTATACTAGCGGGAGAACGGGAGCAGTACTTC | CASSILAGEREQYF
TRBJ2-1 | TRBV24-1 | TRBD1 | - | TGTGCCACCAGTGACACAGGGGGCTCCTACAATGAGCAGTTCTTC | CATSDTGGSYNEQFF
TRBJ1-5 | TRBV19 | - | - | TGTGCCAGTAGTAAGGCAGGGGGCAATCAGCCCCAGCATTTT | CASSKAGGNQPQHF
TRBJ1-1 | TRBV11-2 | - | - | TGTGCCAGCAGCTTAGATCGGGGGTTGGCTTTCTTT | CASSLDRGLAFF
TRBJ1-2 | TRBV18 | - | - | TGTGCCAGCTCACCAACAGGAAAGGACTATGGCTACACCTTC | CASSPTGKDYGYTF
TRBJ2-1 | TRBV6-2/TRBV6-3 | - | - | TGTGCCAGCAGTGTCCAGATTTACTACAATGAGCAGTTCTTC | CASSVQIYYNEQFF
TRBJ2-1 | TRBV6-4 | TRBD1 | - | TGTGCCAGCAGTGCCATGGACGGACAGGGGAATGAGCAGTTCTTC | CASSAMDGQGNEQFF
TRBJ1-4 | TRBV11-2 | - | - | TGTGCCAGCAGCCCTCTTGATGAAAAACTGTTTTTT | CASSPLDEKLFF
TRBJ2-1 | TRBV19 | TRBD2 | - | TGTGCCAGTAGTAGCGCGGGAGTCAATGAGCAGTTCTTC | CASSSAGVNEQFF
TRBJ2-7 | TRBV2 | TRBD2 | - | TGTGCCAGCACTAGTAGCGGGACGTCCTACGAGCAGTACTTC | CASTSSGTSYEQYF
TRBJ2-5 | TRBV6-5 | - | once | TGTGCCAGCAACTTTAGATCGTACCAAGAGACCCAGTACTTC | CASNFRSYQETQYF
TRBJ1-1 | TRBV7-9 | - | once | TGTGCCAGCAGCCCGGGGGGCTATTACACTGAAGCTTTCTTT | CASSPGGYYTEAFF
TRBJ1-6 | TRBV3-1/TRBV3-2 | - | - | TGTGCCAGCAGCCTCCACCGGGACACAGCCCCTCATAATTCACCCCTCCACTTT | CASSLHRDTAPHNSPLHF
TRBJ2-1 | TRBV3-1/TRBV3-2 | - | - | TGTGCCAGCACATCAGGGGTTGAGAATGAGCAGTTCTTC | CASTSGVENEQFF
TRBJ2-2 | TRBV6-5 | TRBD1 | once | TGTGCCAGCAGCTTTACAGGGGAGAACACCGGGGAGCTGTTTTTT | CASSFTGENTGELFF
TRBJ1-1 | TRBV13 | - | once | TGTGCCAGCAGCTTAGGACTGACTTTGGGCACTGAAGCTTTCTTT | CASSLGLTLGTEAFF
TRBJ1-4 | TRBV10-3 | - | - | TGTGCCATCAGTGAAGAGGGGAGGAGTGAAAAACTGTTTTTT | CAISEEGRSEKLFF
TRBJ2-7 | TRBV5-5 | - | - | TGTGCCAGCACCCTAGACTACGAGCAGTACTTC | CASTLDYEQYF
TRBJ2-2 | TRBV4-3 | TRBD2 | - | TGCGCCAGCAGCCACGGGACTAGCGGCACCGGGGAGCTGTTTTTT | CASSHGTSGTGELFF
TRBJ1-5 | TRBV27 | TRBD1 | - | TGTGCCAGCAGCCCCAGGGGGCACCAGCCCCAGCATTTT | CASSPRGHQPQHF
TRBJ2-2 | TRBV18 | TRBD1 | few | TGTGCCAGCTCACCCCGGACAGGGTTGACCGGGGAGCTGTTTTTT | CASSPRTGLTGELFF
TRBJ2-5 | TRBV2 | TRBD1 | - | TGTGCCAGCAACACTAGACAGGGCCGGGAGACCCAGTACTTC | CASNTRQGRETQYF
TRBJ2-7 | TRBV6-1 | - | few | TGTGCCAGCAGTGAATGGGGGGTCCCCTACGAGCAGTACTTC | CASSEWGVPYEQYF
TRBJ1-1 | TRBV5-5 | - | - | TGTGCCAGCAGCTTTTCAGGCCGGGGCACTGAAGCTTTCTTT | CASSFSGRGTEAFF
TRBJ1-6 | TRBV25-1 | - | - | TGTGCCAGCAGGGACCCTGGACGGGGTTCACCCCTCCACTTT | CASRDPGRGSPLHF
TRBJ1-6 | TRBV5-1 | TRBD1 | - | TGCGCCAGCAGCCTTTGGACAGGGTCTCAAAATTCACCCCTCCACTTT | CASSLWTGSQNSPLHF
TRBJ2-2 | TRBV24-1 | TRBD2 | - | TGTGCCACCTCGGGACTAGCGGAGTTAGGGTCCGGGGAGCTGTTTTTT | CATSGLAELGSGELFF
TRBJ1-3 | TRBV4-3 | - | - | TGCGCCAGCAGCCAAGAAGAGACAAGTGGAAACACCATATATTTT | CASSQEETSGNTIYF
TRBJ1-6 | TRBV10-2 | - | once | TGCGCCAGCAGTGACAGGGAACTCTATAATTCACCCCTCCACTTT | CASSDRELYNSPLHF
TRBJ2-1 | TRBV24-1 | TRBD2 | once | TGTGCCACCAGTGACGGCGGGAGGGCTGTATTTGAGCAGTTCTTC | CATSDGGRAVFEQFF
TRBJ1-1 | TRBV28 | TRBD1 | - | TGTGCCAGCAGTTCCCGGGACAGGGGGGTTCTGGGCACTGAAGCTTTCTTT | CASSSRDRGVLGTEAFF
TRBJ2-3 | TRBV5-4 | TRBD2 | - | TGTGCCAGCAGCGAAGGACTAGCGGCAGATACGCAGTATTTT | CASSEGLAADTQYF
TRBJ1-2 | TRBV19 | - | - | TGTGCCAGTAGTATAGGAGGGAACTATGGCTACACCTTC | CASSIGGNYGYTF
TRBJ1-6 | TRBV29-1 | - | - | TGCAGCGTTGAAGAGTCAGGCTTTGGCTCACCCCTCCACTTT | CSVEESGFGSPLHF
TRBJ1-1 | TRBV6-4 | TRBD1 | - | TGTGCCAGCAGTGAGAACAGGGGGTGGAACACTGAAGCTTTCTTT | CASSENRGWNTEAFF
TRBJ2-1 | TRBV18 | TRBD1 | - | TGTGCCAGCTCACCAAGTCGAACAGGGGGCGCTGACAATGAGCAGTTCTTC | CASSPSRTGGADNEQFF
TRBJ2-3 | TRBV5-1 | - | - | TGCGCCAGCAGCCGTGGTGAGGGCACAGATACGCAGTATTTT | CASSRGEGTDTQYF
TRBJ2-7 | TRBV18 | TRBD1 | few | TGTGCCAGCTCACAGACAGGGCCCTACGAGCAGTACTTC | CASSQTGPYEQYF
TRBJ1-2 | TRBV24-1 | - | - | TGTGCCACCAGTGATGGAGGACGGGGGAACTATGGCTACACCTTC | CATSDGGRGNYGYTF
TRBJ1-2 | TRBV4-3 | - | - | TGCGCCAGCAGCCAAGGAGGAGGGCCCTACCGTTATGGCTACACCTTC | CASSQGGGPYRYGYTF
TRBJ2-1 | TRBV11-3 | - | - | TGTGCCAGCACCTCCCGCGGGGCGGGTAACTACAATGAGCAGTTCTTC | CASTSRGAGNYNEQFF
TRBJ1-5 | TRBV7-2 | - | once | TGTGCCAGCAGCTTAACGGCGGGACGGCCCCAGCATTTT | CASSLTAGRPQHF
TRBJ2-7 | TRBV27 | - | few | TGTGCCAGCTGTAAACAGGGCCGCTACGAGCAGTACTTC | CASCKQGRYEQYF
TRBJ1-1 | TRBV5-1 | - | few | TGCGCCAGCAGCTCACAGGGACTGAACACTGAAGCTTTCTTT | CASSSQGLNTEAFF
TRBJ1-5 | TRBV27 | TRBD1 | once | TGTGCCAGCAGTTCTCACACGACAGGGGGATTCGGTCAGCCCCAGCATTTT | CASSSHTTGGFGQPQHF
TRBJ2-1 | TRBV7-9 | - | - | TGTGCCAGCAGCGTTAGCCTTAGCTCCTACAATGAGCAGTTCTTC | CASSVSLSSYNEQFF
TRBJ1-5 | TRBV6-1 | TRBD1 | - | TGTGCCAGCAGTGAATGGACAGGGAGCCTGCAGCCCCAGCATTTT | CASSEWTGSLQPQHF
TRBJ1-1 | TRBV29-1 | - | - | TGCAGCGTTGAAGCGGAGACAGGACTCACTGAAGCTTTCTTT | CSVEAETGLTEAFF
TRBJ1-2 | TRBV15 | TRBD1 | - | TGTGCCACCAGCAGAGCCGCGGACATTTTTGACAGGGCAGGCTACACCTTC | CATSRAADIFDRAGYTF
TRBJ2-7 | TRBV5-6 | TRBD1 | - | TGTGCCAGCAGCTTGGGACAGGGAGAATACGAGCAGTACTTC | CASSLGQGEYEQYF
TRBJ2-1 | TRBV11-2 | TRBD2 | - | TGTGCCAGCAGTTTCGCCGGGACTAGCAGCGGTGAGCAGTTCTTC | CASSFAGTSSGEQFF